These 5 T cell receptor beta chains originate from one sample sequenced in a study of OX40 agonist ivuxolimab in advanced cancers. The method behind the library was the immunoSEQ multiplex PCR assay. TCRdb provides this immuneACCESS table in a form limited to in-frame rearrangements. Some clones are lacking; in checked studies, under half of them reflect an unresolved V gene, and why the rest are absent is not known. The sample table contains 70,000 or so clones; only one count was recorded for 80% to 90% of them. The ten largest clonotypes hold 0.94% of the sample. Specimen: CD4+ or CD8+ T cells sorted from blood, collected in a trial of the OX40 agonist ivuxolimab. The receptor source for this set is an adult with an advanced solid tumor such as melanoma, head and neck, liver or kidney cancer.

This rearrangement joins TRBV7-3 to TRBJ2-3; a possible D gene is TRBD1 (6 bases). The CDR3 loop spans 15 amino acids. Germline assignment: CDR1 SGHTA and CDR2 FQGTGA. Trimming took 5 bases from V and 0 from J, leaving 12 bases between them. CDR3 residues: CASSQDRTSTDTQYF. CDR3 coding DNA: TGTGCCAGCAGCCAAGACAGGACTAGCACAGATACGCAGTATTTT.

A single count supports this clone. CDR3 residues: CASRWEGLNYGYTF. The CDR3 region has the DNA TGTGCCAGTAGATGGGAGGGGCTGAACTATGGCTACACCTTC. The V and J genes are TRBV19 and TRBJ1-2; D perhaps matches TRBD1 (5 bases). The germline V and J ends were trimmed by 6 bases and 2 bases, with 13 bases remaining between them. The CDR3 sequence is 14 residues long. Germline V gene data show CDR1 as LNHDA and CDR2 as SQIVND (reference sequence).

This sequence joins TRBV11-3 and TRBJ2-1; TRBD2 matches 9 bases. Germline assignment: CDR1 SGHNT and CDR2 YENEEA. J gave up 6 bases and V 4 bases, and 16 bases lay outside the gene matches. This CDR3 spans 18 amino acids. In DNA form, the CDR3 reads TGTGCCAGCAGCTCCCCGTCTGGCGGGAGGGCCGAGAGCAATGAGCAGTTCTTC. It codes for CASSSPSGGRAESNEQFF. Combining the CDR3 with reference TRBV11-3 and TRBJ2-1 gives the whole variable domain EAGVVQSPRYKIIEKKQPVAFWCNPISGHNTLYWYLQNLGQGPELLIRYENEEAVDDSQLPKDRFSAERLKGVDSTLKIQPAELGDSAVYLCASSSPSGGRAESNEQFFGPGTRLTVL.

The V call is TRBV9, the J call TRBJ1-3; D is ambiguous. With 2 bases removed from V and 0 bases from J, the gap between germline ends came to 6 bases. The CDR3 has 14 amino acids. Germline V CDR1 and CDR2: SGDLS, YYNGEE. The CDR3 loop reads CASSVGSSGNTIYF. The CDR3 DNA reads TGTGCCAGCAGCGTCGGGAGCTCTGGAAACACCATATATTTT.

This clone was picked up one time. CDR3 sequence: CASSQGVRTSGNTIYF. The CDR3 DNA reads as TGTGCCAGCAGCCAAGGTGTCAGGACCTCTGGAAACACCATATATTTT. The chain couples TRBV4-2 to TRBJ1-3; D uncertain. Deletions cut 1 base from V and 0 bases from J, with 10 bases between. CDR1 LGHNA and CDR2 YNFKEQ come from the germline V gene. The CDR3 loop spans 16 amino acids.